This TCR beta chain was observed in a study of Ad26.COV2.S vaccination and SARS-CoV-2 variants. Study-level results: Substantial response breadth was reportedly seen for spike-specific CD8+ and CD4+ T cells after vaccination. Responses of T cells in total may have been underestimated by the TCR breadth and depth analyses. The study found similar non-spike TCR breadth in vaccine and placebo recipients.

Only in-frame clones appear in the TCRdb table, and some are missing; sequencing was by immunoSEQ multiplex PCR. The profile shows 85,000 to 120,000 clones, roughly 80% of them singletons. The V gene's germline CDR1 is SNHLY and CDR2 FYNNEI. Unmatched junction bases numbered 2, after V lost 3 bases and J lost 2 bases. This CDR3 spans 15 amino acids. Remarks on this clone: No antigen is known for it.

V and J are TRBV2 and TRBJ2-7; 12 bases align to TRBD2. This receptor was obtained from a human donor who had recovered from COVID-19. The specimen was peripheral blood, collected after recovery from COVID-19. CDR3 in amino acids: CASSDWTSGAYEQYF. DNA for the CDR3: TGTGCCAGCAGTGACTGGACTAGCGGGGCCTACGAGCAGTACTTC.